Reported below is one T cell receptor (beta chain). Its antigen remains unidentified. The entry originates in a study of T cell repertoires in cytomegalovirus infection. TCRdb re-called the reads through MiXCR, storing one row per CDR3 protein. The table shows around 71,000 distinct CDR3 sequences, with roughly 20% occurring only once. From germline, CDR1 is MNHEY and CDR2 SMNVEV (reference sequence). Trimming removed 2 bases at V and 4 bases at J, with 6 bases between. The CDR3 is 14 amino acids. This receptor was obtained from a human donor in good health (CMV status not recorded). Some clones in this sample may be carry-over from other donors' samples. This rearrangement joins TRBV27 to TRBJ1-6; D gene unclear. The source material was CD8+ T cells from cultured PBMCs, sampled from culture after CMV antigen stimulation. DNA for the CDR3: TGTGCCAGCAGTTTAGCGGAGTATAATTCACCCCTCCACTTT. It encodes CASSLAEYNSPLHF.